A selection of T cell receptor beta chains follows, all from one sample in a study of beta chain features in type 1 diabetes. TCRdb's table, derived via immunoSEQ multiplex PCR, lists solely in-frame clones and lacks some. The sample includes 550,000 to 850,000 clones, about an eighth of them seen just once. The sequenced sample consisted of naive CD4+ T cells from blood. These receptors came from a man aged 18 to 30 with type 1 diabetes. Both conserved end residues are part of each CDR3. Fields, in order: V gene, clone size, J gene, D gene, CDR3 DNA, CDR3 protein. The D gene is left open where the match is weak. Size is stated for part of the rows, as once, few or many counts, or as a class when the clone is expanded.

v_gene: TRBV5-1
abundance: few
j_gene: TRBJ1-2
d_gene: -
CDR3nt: TGCGCCAGCAGCCCCAAGGGAGAGTATGGCTACACCTTC
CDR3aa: CASSPKGEYGYTF

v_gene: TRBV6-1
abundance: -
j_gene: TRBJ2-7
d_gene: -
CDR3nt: TGTGCCAGCAGTGCCCCAGGGACGAACGAGCAGTACTTC
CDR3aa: CASSAPGTNEQYF

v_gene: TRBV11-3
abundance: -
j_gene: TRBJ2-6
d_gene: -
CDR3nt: TGTGCCAGCAGCTTGTATGTCTCTGGGGCCAACGTCCTGACTTTC
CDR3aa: CASSLYVSGANVLTF

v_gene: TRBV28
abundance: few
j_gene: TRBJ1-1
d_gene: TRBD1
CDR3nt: TGTGCCAACAAAGGGACAGGGGGCACTGAAGCTTTCTTT
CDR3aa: CANKGTGGTEAFF

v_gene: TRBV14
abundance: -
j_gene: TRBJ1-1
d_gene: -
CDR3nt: TGTGCCAGCAGCCAAGAGAACAGAGAAGCTTTCTTT
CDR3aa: CASSQENREAFF

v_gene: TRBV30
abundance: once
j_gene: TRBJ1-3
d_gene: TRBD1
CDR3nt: TGTGCCTGGGGGGGACAGATCTCTGGAAACACCATATATTTT
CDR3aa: CAWGGQISGNTIYF

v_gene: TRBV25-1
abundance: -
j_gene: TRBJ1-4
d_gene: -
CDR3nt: TGTGCCAGCAGTGGACAGATTAATGAAAAACTGTTTTTT
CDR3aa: CASSGQINEKLFF

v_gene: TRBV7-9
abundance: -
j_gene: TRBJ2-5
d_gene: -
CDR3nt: TGTGCCAGCGGGGGGGCCGGAGAGACCCAGTACTTC
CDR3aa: CASGGAGETQYF

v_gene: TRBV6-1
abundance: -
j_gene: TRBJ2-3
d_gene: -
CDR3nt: TGTGCCAGCAGACGGGGAGATTACCGCACAGATACGCAGTATTTT
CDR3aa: CASRRGDYRTDTQYF

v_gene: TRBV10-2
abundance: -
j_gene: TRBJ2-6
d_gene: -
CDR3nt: TGCGCCAGCAGTGAGGGGACCGGGGCCAACGTCCTGACTTTC
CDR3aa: CASSEGTGANVLTF

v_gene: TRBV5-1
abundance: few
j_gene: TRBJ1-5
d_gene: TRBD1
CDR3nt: TGCGCCAGCAGCTTGGAACCGACAGGGAATCAGCCCCAGCATTTT
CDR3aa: CASSLEPTGNQPQHF

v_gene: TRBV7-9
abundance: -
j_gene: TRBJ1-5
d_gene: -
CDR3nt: TGTGCCAGCAGCCCAGGGGATCAGCCCCAGCATTTT
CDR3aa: CASSPGDQPQHF

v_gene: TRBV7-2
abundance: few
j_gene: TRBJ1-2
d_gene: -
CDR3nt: TGTGCCAGCAGCTTAGGAATTGGGGGGCAACATGGCTACACCTTC
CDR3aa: CASSLGIGGQHGYTF

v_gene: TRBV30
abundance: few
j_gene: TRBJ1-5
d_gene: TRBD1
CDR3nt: TGTGCCTGGAGCCCACAGGGGCAGCCCCAGCATTTT
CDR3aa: CAWSPQGQPQHF

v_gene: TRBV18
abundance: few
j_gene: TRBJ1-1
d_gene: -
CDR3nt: TGTGCCAGCTCACCAGGGGTTACAGGGTCCCTTGAAGCTTTCTTT
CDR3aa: CASSPGVTGSLEAFF

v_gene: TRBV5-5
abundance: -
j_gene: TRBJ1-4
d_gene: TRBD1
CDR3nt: TGTGCCAGCAGCGCCAATCTCGGACAGGGGGAAACTAATGAAAAACTGTTTTTT
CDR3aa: CASSANLGQGETNEKLFF

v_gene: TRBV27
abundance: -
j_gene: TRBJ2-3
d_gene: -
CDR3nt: TGTGCCAGCACCCTCTACGATACGCAGTATTTT
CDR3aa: CASTLYDTQYF

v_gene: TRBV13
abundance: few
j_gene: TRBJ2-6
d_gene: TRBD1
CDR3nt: TGTGCCAGCAGTCCCCCGGCAGGGGGCGCCTCTGGGGCCAACGTCCTGACTTTC
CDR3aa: CASSPPAGGASGANVLTF

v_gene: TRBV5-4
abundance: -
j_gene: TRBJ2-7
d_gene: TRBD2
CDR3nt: TGTGCCAGCAGCTTGGGCCATGACAGTGGCGGGGGGAGGCAGTACTTC
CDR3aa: CASSLGHDSGGGRQYF

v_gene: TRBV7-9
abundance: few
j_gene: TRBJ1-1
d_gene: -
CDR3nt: TGTGCCAGCAGCCCACGTACTGAAGCTTTCTTT
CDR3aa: CASSPRTEAFF

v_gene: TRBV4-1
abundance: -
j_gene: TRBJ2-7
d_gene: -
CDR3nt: TGCGCCAGCAGCCAAGGGCCTTCAGCCTACGAGCAGTACTTC
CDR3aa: CASSQGPSAYEQYF

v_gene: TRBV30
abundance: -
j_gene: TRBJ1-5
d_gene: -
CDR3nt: TGTGCCTGGAGTTCAAATCCGGTGGGCAATCAGCCCCAGCATTTT
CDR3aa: CAWSSNPVGNQPQHF

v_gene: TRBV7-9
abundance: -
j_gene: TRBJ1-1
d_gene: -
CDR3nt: TGTGCCAGCAGCTTAGGAGCATTGAACACTGAAGCTTTCTTT
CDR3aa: CASSLGALNTEAFF

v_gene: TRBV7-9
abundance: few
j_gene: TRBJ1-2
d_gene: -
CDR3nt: TGTGCCAGCAGCTCCAAGGGGGGTTGGAACTATGGCTACACCTTC
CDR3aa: CASSSKGGWNYGYTF

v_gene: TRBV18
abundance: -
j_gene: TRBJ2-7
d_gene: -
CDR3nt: TGTGCCAGCTCACCACAGGAGGGGGCGCGGGTCGAGCAGTACTTC
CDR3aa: CASSPQEGARVEQYF

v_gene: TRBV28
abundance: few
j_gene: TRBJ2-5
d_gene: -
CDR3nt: TGTGCCAGCAGTTTAGGGACAAGGGAAGGTGAGACCCAGTACTTC
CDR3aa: CASSLGTREGETQYF

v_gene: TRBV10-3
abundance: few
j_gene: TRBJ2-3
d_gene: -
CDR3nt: TGTGCCATCAGTGAGGTACAGGGGGGGACAGATACGCAGTATTTT
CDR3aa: CAISEVQGGTDTQYF